This T cell receptor beta chain comes out of a study of shared clonotypes between healthy human individuals. Overall study context: Each donor's CD4 naive and CD4 memory cells filled three plates apiece, CD8 naive two, and CD8 memory one.

Trimming shortened V by 1 base and J by 0 bases, and 7 bases separated the two germline ends. Per germline, CDR1 SSHAT and CDR2 FNYEAQ (reference sequence). The CDR3 runs to 14 residues. Study-wide results and caveats: In the sorted subsets, rarefaction showed sequencing was incomplete despite large depth.

With regard to this clone: No antigen is known for it.

Across several immunoSEQ plates, the genomic DNA of each subset was split evenly. The table came from immunoSEQ multiplex PCR; TCRdb's copy has only in-frame clones and leaves some out. The table includes about 710,000 clones, 55% to 75% detected once. This chain connects TRBV7-7 to TRBJ2-7; D not certain. Sequenced material: memory CD4+ T cells sorted from blood. Subset defined: CD45RA-negative fraction. This clonotype was obtained from a woman aged 25 to 39 in good health. The CDR3 DNA reads TGTGCCAGCAGCTTAGATATTCACTCCTACGAGCAGTACTTC. Amino acid sequence: CASSLDIHSYEQYF. Drawing the rest from reference TRBV7-7 and TRBJ2-7, the complete variable domain is GAGVSQSPRYKVTKRGQDVTLRCDPISSHATLYWYQQALGQGPEFLTYFNYEAQPDKSGLPSDRFSAERPEGSISTLTIQRTEQRDSAMYRCASSLDIHSYEQYFGPGTRLTVT.